These 17 T cell receptor beta chains share one sample of origin, sequenced in a study of blood T cell repertoires in COVID-19. Profiled with immunoSEQ multiplex PCR; TCRdb holds only in-frame clones, not every one. This table has hundreds of thousands of clones, approximately 89% appearing once. Sequences were obtained from PBMCs or T cells enriched from blood (not recorded which). The receptor source for this set is a young woman who had recovered from COVID-19.

The rearrangement uses TRBV6-5 and TRBJ2-5; D gene ambiguous. The V end lost 4 bases, the J end lost 0 bases, and 6 bases lay between the germline ends. This CDR3 is 13 amino acids long. The germline CDR1 and CDR2 sequences are MNHEY and SVGAGI. The CDR3: CASSWHNQETQYF. CDR3 nucleotide sequence: TGTGCCAGCAGTTGGCACAACCAAGAGACCCAGTACTTC.

The CDR3 spells CASSSGTGSEQYF. DNA for the CDR3: TGTGCCAGCAGCTCAGGAACAGGGAGCGAGCAGTACTTC. The chain recombines TRBV9 with TRBJ2-7; a possible D gene is TRBD1 (6 bases). V shed 4 bases and J shed 6 bases, with 14 bases lying between them. The CDR3 is made up of 13 amino acids. The germline V gene encodes CDR1 SGDLS and CDR2 YYNGEE.

This clone has just a few counts. The chain carries TRBV7-6 and TRBJ2-7, with TRBD1 matching 9 bases. The V gene's germline CDR1 is SGHVS and CDR2 FNYEAQ. This CDR3 is built from 17 residues. Trimming at V came to 4 bases and at J to 0 bases, leaving 10 bases not matched to a gene. CDR3 sequence: CASSSFTGTGSSYEQYF. CDR3 nucleotide sequence: TGTGCCAGCAGCTCCTTTACCGGGACAGGGAGCTCCTACGAGCAGTACTTC. Together with reference TRBV7-6 and TRBJ2-7, the CDR3 gives the full variable domain: GAGVSQSPRYKVTKRGQDVALRCDPISGHVSLYWYRQALGQGPEFLTYFNYEAQQDKSGLPNDRFSAERPEGSISTLTIQRTEQRDSAMYRCASSSFTGTGSSYEQYFGPGTRLTVT.

V gene TRBV30 combines with J gene TRBJ1-1, with 8 bases aligning to TRBD1. The CDR3 contains 12 residues. The trim removed 7 bases at V and 5 bases at J, leaving 6 bases unmatched. Per the germline V gene, CDR1 is GTSNPN and CDR2 is SVGIG (reference sequence). DNA for the CDR3: TGTGCCTTCGACAGGGGAGGAACTGAAGCTTTCTTT. Translated: CAFDRGGTEAFF.

This chain uses TRBV6-5 with TRBJ2-1; 7 positions match TRBD2. V trimming: 0 bases; J trimming: 2 bases; junction bases outside the gene matches: 4. The germline V gene encodes CDR1 MNHEY and CDR2 SVGAGI. The CDR3 is made up of 16 amino acids. CDR3 residues: CASSYSGGDPYNEQFF. Here the CDR3 DNA reads TGTGCCAGCAGTTACTCTGGGGGGGACCCCTACAATGAGCAGTTCTTC.

In its sample, this clone ranks as medium-sized. The chain combines TRBV15 with TRBJ1-5, with D possibly TRBD1 on 5 matching bases. V lost 0 bases and J lost 0, with 12 bases in between. CDR1 LNHNV and CDR2 YYDKDF come from the germline V gene (reference sequence). The CDR3 consists of 17 residues. The CDR3: CATSRDPGLYSNQPQHF. Written as DNA, the CDR3 is TGTGCCACCAGCAGAGATCCAGGGCTCTATAGCAATCAGCCCCAGCATTTT. The variable domain in full, completed from reference TRBV15 and TRBJ1-5, reads DAMVIQNPRYQVTQFGKPVTLSCSQTLNHNVMYWYQQKSSQAPKLLFHYYDKDFNNEADTPDNFQSRRPNTSFCFLDIRSPGLGDTAMYLCATSRDPGLYSNQPQHFGDGTRLSIL.

The chain carries TRBV7-2 and TRBJ2-7; tentatively, D is TRBD1 (6 bases). Germline V gene sequence: CDR1 SGHTA, CDR2 FQGNSA. V lost 2 bases and J lost 5, with 13 bases in between. This CDR3 is 14 amino acids long. CDR3 region: CASSLFQGPNEQYF. CDR3 DNA sequence: TGTGCCAGCAGCTTATTTCAGGGGCCAAACGAGCAGTACTTC.

The chain employs TRBV10-3 and TRBJ1-5, with D possibly being TRBD1 (5 bases). Germline loops: CDR1 ENHRY, CDR2 SYGVKD. CDR3 length: 15 amino acids. V lost 10 bases to trimming and J lost 1 base, with 17 bases between them. DNA of the CDR3: TGTGCCACCCAATCGGGGGGGGAAAGCAATCAGCCCCAGCATTTT. Translated, it gives CATQSGGESNQPQHF.

The rearrangement joins TRBV19 to TRBJ1-1; D is unresolved. Trimming cost V 5 bases and J 5 bases, with 6 bases left between them. There are 11 residues in the CDR3. The germline V gene encodes CDR1 LNHDA and CDR2 SQIVND (reference sequence). The CDR3 DNA follows: TGTGCCAGTAGTGACGGGACTGAAGCTTTCTTT. It yields the protein CASSDGTEAFF. The full variable domain, rest sourced from reference TRBV19 and TRBJ1-1, is DGGITQSPKYLFRKEGQNVTLSCEQNLNHDAMYWYRQDPGQGLRLIYYSQIVNDFQKGDIAEGYSVSREKKESFPLTVTSAQKNPTAFYLCASSDGTEAFFGQGTRLTVV.

The rearrangement joins TRBV5-1 to TRBJ2-1; D is perhaps TRBD1 (6 bases). The germline V gene has CDR1 SGHRS and CDR2 YFSETQ. Trimming left V 2 bases short and J 0 bases short, with 12 bases between. The CDR3 runs to 16 residues. In nucleotides, the CDR3 is TGCGCCAGCAGCTTACAGGGCCGCGACTCCTACAATGAGCAGTTCTTC. Residues: CASSLQGRDSYNEQFF.

This sequence joins TRBV4-1 and TRBJ2-7; TRBD2 might be the D (5 bases). This CDR3 has 16 residues. The V end lost 4 bases, the J end lost 7 bases, and 23 bases lay between the germline ends. The germline V gene encodes CDR1 MGHRA and CDR2 YSYEKL. The CDR3 sequence is CASSLVRRAGPGEQYF. The DNA for the CDR3 is TGCGCCAGCAGCCTAGTGAGGCGGGCCGGCCCGGGGGAGCAGTACTTC.

The rearrangement joins TRBV10-3 to TRBJ1-4; TRBD1 might be the D (6 bases). CDR3 length: 16 amino acids. V shed 0 bases and J shed 5 bases, with 13 bases lying between them. CDR1 and CDR2 (germline): ENHRY, SYGVKD. CDR3 sequence reads: CAISESKGTPNEKLFF. CDR3 in DNA: TGTGCCATCAGTGAGTCGAAGGGGACACCGAATGAAAAACTGTTTTTT.

This chain connects TRBV15 to TRBJ1-3, with D possibly matching TRBD1 (5 bases). V was trimmed by 0 bases and J by 7 bases, leaving 13 bases between them. CDR3 size: 15 residues. Germline assignment: CDR1 LNHNV and CDR2 YYDKDF (reference sequence). CDR3 in amino acids: CATSRDPTRGNTIYF. The CDR3 DNA is TGTGCCACCAGCAGAGATCCAACCCGGGGGAACACCATATATTTT.

The chain has TRBV6-4 and TRBJ1-2; a weak D match, TRBD1 (6 bases). Per the germline V gene, CDR1 is MRHNA and CDR2 is SNTAGT. The V end was cut by 3 bases, the J end by 7 bases, with 15 bases between. This CDR3 region has 14 residues. The CDR3 region is CASSEYRASGGYTF. Written as DNA, the CDR3 is TGTGCCAGCAGTGAATACAGGGCTTCGGGTGGCTACACCTTC.

The chain links TRBV11-3 to TRBJ2-3; a possible D gene is TRBD2 (6 bases). Trimming took off 4 bases at V and 4 bases at J, with 12 bases between the two ends. The CDR3 totals 14 residues. Germline values: CDR1 SGHNT, CDR2 YENEEA. CDR3 sequence: CASSSRSGADTQYF. The CDR3 DNA reads TGTGCCAGCAGCTCTCGATCGGGGGCAGATACGCAGTATTTT.

The chain joins TRBV6-5 to TRBJ1-6; TRBD1 matches at 9 bases. Germline loops: CDR1 MNHEY, CDR2 SVGAGI. CDR3 size: 15 residues. Trimming cost V 7 bases and J 10 bases; bases outside gene matches: 11. The CDR3 here is CASTQMTGGRSPLHF. The CDR3 DNA follows: TGTGCCAGCACCCAGATGACAGGGGGACGGTCACCCCTCCACTTT.

This chain uses TRBV9 with TRBJ2-1; D is unclear. The germline V gene has CDR1 SGDLS and CDR2 YYNGEE. V dropped 0 bases and J dropped 9 bases, with 10 bases sitting between them. This CDR3 spans 13 amino acids. This CDR3 reads CASSVVPGGEQFF. CDR3 in DNA: TGTGCCAGCAGCGTAGTTCCCGGTGGTGAGCAGTTCTTC.